This T cell receptor (beta chain) was profiled in a study of control samples from healthy donors and cancer patients. Unmatched junction bases numbered 8, after V lost 3 bases and J lost 0 bases. In germline, CDR1 is KGHSH, CDR2 LQKENI. This CDR3 has 17 residues. Only in-frame clones appear in the TCRdb table, and some are missing; sequencing was by immunoSEQ multiplex PCR. The data contain around 170,000 clones, 92% of them seen just once; the ten biggest clones take up 0.55% to 0.7%. The sequence came from a woman in her 30s in good health. The chain uses TRBV18 and TRBJ1-1; 9 nucleotides agree with TRBD1. The specimen sequenced was blood. The CDR3 DNA reads TGTGCCAGCTCACCCCGCGACAGGGGGGGGATGAACACTGAAGCTTTCTTT. This translates into CASSPRDRGGMNTEAFF. The full variable domain, with the rest looked up from reference TRBV18 and TRBJ1-1, is NAGVMQNPRHLVRRRGQEARLRCSPMKGHSHVYWYRQLPEEGLKFMVYLQKENIIDESGMPKERFSAEFPKEGPSILRIQQVVRGDSAAYFCASSPRDRGGMNTEAFFGQGTRLTVV.